This is a list of T cell receptor beta chains from one sample in a study of T cell repertoires in cytomegalovirus infection. TCRdb independently ran MiXCR on the reads; one entry per CDR3 protein. The data show about 360,000 distinct CDR3 sequences, with about a sixth seen just once and approximately 8% held by the top ten. Sequenced: PBMCs. These receptors were obtained from a human donor in good health (CMV status not recorded). Some clones in this sample may be carry-over from other donors' samples. Both conserved end residues are trimmed from each CDR3.

j_call v_call cdr3_aa
TRBJ1-3 TRBV20-1 SARETIHTGQAGNTIY
TRBJ2-2 TRBV14 ASSQEGPFGELF
TRBJ2-2 TRBV2 ASSGARRTGELF
TRBJ1-1 TRBV7-8 ASSFGSEAF
TRBJ1-1 TRBV5-4 ASTRGGLEAF
TRBJ2-7 TRBV12-5 ASGFLPYEQY
TRBJ2-1 TRBV6-6 ASRPGNSYNEQF
TRBJ2-3 TRBV11-2 ASSPENSGLAGADTQY
TRBJ1-1 TRBV7-2 ASTEAGAF
TRBJ2-3 TRBV5-1 ASSLGAARTDTQY
TRBJ1-1 TRBV11-2 ASSLRGHTEAF
TRBJ2-7 TRBV7-2 ASGRRGSGYEQY
TRBJ2-5 TRBV15 ATSRDSQETQY
TRBJ2-7 TRBV20-1 SARDISGAGLYEQY
TRBJ2-1 TRBV12-3/TRBV12-4 ASSLARRGWQF
TRBJ2-5 TRBV23-1 ASSQSRKEKQETQY
TRBJ1-6 TRBV7-6 ASSSLLLH
TRBJ2-6 TRBV10-2 ASSDTPAGANVLT
TRBJ1-4 TRBV28 ASSFGQSNEKLF
TRBJ2-7 TRBV6-2/TRBV6-3 ASSYDSLEQY
TRBJ1-6 TRBV2 ASSESSTPLH
TRBJ2-1 TRBV6-1 ASWWDRARNEQF
TRBJ2-7 TRBV6-1 ASSYSPSGEQY
TRBJ1-1 TRBV6-5 ASRRQPNTEAF